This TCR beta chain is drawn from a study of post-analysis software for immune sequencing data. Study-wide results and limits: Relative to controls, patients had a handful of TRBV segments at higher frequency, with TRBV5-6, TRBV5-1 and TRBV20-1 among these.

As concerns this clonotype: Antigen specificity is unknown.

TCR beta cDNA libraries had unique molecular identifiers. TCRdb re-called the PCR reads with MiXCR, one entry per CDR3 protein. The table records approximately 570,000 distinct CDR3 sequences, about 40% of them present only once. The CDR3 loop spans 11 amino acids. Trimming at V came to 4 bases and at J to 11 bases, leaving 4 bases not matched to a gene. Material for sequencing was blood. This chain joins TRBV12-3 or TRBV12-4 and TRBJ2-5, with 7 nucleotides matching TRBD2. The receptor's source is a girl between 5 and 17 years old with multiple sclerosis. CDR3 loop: CASSSAGEQYF. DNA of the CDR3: TGTGCCAGCAGTTCGGCGGGGGAGCAGTACTTC.